What follows are 21 T cell receptor beta chains derived from one specimen sequenced in a study of blood T cell repertoires in COVID-19. TCRdb keeps only in-frame clones here, not all; method: immunoSEQ multiplex PCR. This table holds 200,000 to 250,000 clones, roughly 80% found once. The source material was peripheral blood. The source is a woman between 45 and 60 years old with acute or convalescent COVID-19.

The V and J genes are TRBV2 and TRBJ1-2; D gene ambiguous. V dropped 2 bases and J dropped 2 bases, with 6 bases sitting between them. This CDR3 comprises 13 residues. CDR1 and CDR2 from the germline V gene are SNHLY and FYNNEI. DNA for the CDR3: TGTGCCAGCAGTGAATCACACAACTATGGCTACACCTTC. As protein: CASSESHNYGYTF.

CDR3 nucleotides: TGTGCCACCAGCAGGGCTAGCGGGCACCAAGAGACCCAGTACTTC. It is translated as CATSRASGHQETQYF. The chain is built from TRBV15 and TRBJ2-5; 8 bases map to TRBD2. This CDR3 spans 15 amino acids. Trimming took 3 bases from V and 0 from J; bases not matched to a gene: 3. Germline V CDR1 and CDR2: LNHNV, YYDKDF (reference sequence). Variable domain in full (rest from reference TRBV15 and TRBJ2-5): DAMVIQNPRYQVTQFGKPVTLSCSQTLNHNVMYWYQQKSSQAPKLLFHYYDKDFNNEADTPDNFQSRRPNTSFCFLDIRSPGLGDTAMYLCATSRASGHQETQYFGPGTRLLVL.

The J gene is TRBJ2-3, the V gene TRBV9; 12 nucleotides match TRBD2. CDR1 and CDR2 from the germline V gene are SGDLS and YYNGEE. With 4 bases clipped from V and 4 bases from J, the junction kept 7 bases outside the gene matches. CDR3 size: 16 residues. The CDR3 protein is CASSIRLAGEADTQYF. The DNA for the CDR3 is TGTGCCAGCAGCATCAGACTAGCGGGAGAGGCAGATACGCAGTATTTT. Using reference TRBV9 and TRBJ2-3 for the parts outside the CDR3, the full variable domain is DSGVTQTPKHLITATGQRVTLRCSPRSGDLSVYWYQQSLDQGLQFLIQYYNGEERAKGNILERFSAQQFPDLHSELNLSSLELGDSALYFCASSIRLAGEADTQYFGPGTRLTVL.

The chain is built from TRBV19 and TRBJ2-2, with D perhaps matching TRBD1 (6 bases). The ends were cut back, 5 bases at V and 7 bases at J, with 26 bases in the middle. CDR1 LNHDA and CDR2 SQIVND come from the germline V gene (reference sequence). This CDR3 has 18 residues. This chain's CDR3 is CASSPGIGGRPANGELFF. The CDR3 DNA follows: TGTGCCAGTAGTCCGGGCATAGGGGGTCGGCCGGCGAACGGGGAGCTGTTTTTT.

The J gene is TRBJ2-7, the V gene TRBV5-8; D is perhaps TRBD2 (5 bases). This CDR3 is 13 amino acids long. V dropped 9 bases and J dropped 0 bases, with 13 bases sitting between them. In germline, CDR1 is SGHTS, CDR2 YDEGEE. The CDR3 DNA is TGTGCCAACATCGAGGGAAGCTCCTACGAGCAGTACTTC. This encodes CANIEGSSYEQYF.

The chain carries TRBV2 and TRBJ1-1, with D unresolved. CDR1 is SNHLY, CDR2 FYNNEI, per germline. The CDR3 loop spans 12 amino acids. V lost 6 bases and J 3 bases, leaving 8 bases between the germline ends. The CDR3 region is CASRLRDTEAFF. The CDR3 DNA is TGTGCCAGCAGGCTCCGGGACACTGAAGCTTTCTTT.

The chain has TRBV6-2 or TRBV6-3 and TRBJ1-5, with D possibly TRBD1 on 5 matching bases. V lost 6 bases and J 7 bases, leaving 13 bases between the germline ends. Germline V gene data show CDR1 as MNHEY and CDR2 as SVGEGT. CDR3 length equals 13 residues. The CDR3 bases are TGTGCCAGCAGCGATCCAGGGAACCAGCCCCAGCATTTT. As protein: CASSDPGNQPQHF.

V usage is TRBV3-1 (or the pseudogene TRBV3-2) and J usage is TRBJ2-3, with unresolved D. The V end lost 0 bases, the J end lost 0 bases, and 13 bases lay between the germline ends. The CDR3 sequence is 17 residues long. Germline-derived CDR1 and CDR2 are LGHDT and YNNKEL (reference sequence). The CDR3 bases are TGTGCCAGCAGCCAAGATATTGGATCGACTAGCACAGATACGCAGTATTTT. It specifies CASSQDIGSTSTDTQYF.

This chain links TRBV12-3 or TRBV12-4 with TRBJ1-4; no clear D gene. CDR3 length equals 11 residues. The V and J ends lost 3 bases and 8 bases respectively, with 4 bases between them. The CDR3 loop is CASSFEEKLFF. The CDR3 coding sequence is TGTGCCAGCAGTTTCGAGGAAAAACTGTTTTTT.

This sequence joins TRBV2 and TRBJ1-5, with D possibly TRBD1 on 5 matching bases. V lost 6 bases to trimming and J lost 0 bases, with 12 bases between them. CDR1 and CDR2 from the germline V gene are SNHLY and FYNNEI. There are 15 residues in the CDR3. The CDR3 bases are TGTGCCAGCAGGCGGACACCCTCTAGCAATCAGCCCCAGCATTTT. Translated: CASRRTPSSNQPQHF.

The chain couples TRBV7-2 to TRBJ2-1; 8 bases line up with TRBD2. With 5 bases clipped from V and 0 bases from J, the junction kept 9 bases outside the gene matches. The CDR3 is 17 residues long. Germline V gene lookup returns CDR1 SGHTA and CDR2 FQGNSA. CDR3 region: CASSLYSSGGSYNEQFF. As DNA, the CDR3 is TGTGCCAGCAGCCTGTACTCGAGCGGGGGCTCCTACAATGAGCAGTTCTTC. Complete variable domain (other parts from reference TRBV7-2 and TRBJ2-1): GAGVSQSPSNKVTEKGKDVELRCDPISGHTALYWYRQSLGQGLEFLIYFQGNSAPDKSGLPSDRFSAERTGGSVSTLTIQRTQQEDSAVYLCASSLYSSGGSYNEQFFGPGTRLTVL.

This clone was seen a few times. Additional DNA sequences in this sample encode the identical CDR3. The chain joins TRBV6-5 to TRBJ2-7, with TRBD2 matching over 11 bases. The length of the CDR3 is 14 residues. Germline V CDR1 and CDR2: MNHEY, SVGAGI. V was pared by 6 bases and J by 1 base, with 2 bases of the junction left unmatched. Here the CDR3 DNA reads TGTGCCAGCAGGACTAGCGGGACTTCCTACGAGCAGTACTTC. Its protein product is CASRTSGTSYEQYF.

This chain links TRBV10-2 with TRBJ1-2, with D hard to call. In germline, CDR1 is WSHSY, CDR2 SAAADI. V was pared by 3 bases and J by 4 bases, with 15 bases between. The CDR3 runs to 15 residues. CDR3 residues: CASSEAPGVLYGYTF. The CDR3 bases are TGCGCCAGCAGTGAAGCGCCCGGGGTTCTCTATGGCTACACCTTC.

J is TRBJ2-1 and V is TRBV4-1; no reliable D call. Trimming shortened V by 0 bases and J by 2 bases, and 8 bases separated the two germline ends. Germline CDR1 is MGHRA and CDR2 is YSYEKL. This CDR3 has 15 residues. The CDR3: CASSQDNGAYNEQFF. CDR3 bases: TGCGCCAGCAGCCAAGACAACGGAGCCTACAATGAGCAGTTCTTC.

The chain recombines TRBV11-3 with TRBJ1-3; maybe TRBD1 (5 bases). The V and J ends lost 2 bases and 2 bases respectively, with 13 bases between them. This CDR3 contains 16 residues. CDR1 and CDR2 from the germline V gene are SGHNT and YENEEA. The CDR3 DNA sequence: TGTGCCAGCAGCTTAAAAAAAGGGGCGACTGGAAACACCATATATTTT. Amino acids: CASSLKKGATGNTIYF.

A few counts support this clone. The rearrangement links TRBV7-2 to TRBJ2-2; 10 nucleotides agree with TRBD1. The CDR3 is 15 residues long. CDR1 and CDR2 from the germline V gene are SGHTA and FQGNSA. V gave up 2 bases and J gave up 4 bases; unmatched junction bases: 1. The DNA of the CDR3 is TGTGCCAGCAGCTTATGGACAGGGGGCACCGGGGAGCTGTTTTTT. This sequence encodes CASSLWTGGTGELFF.

The chain combines TRBV11-2 with TRBJ2-7; tentatively, D is TRBD1 (5 bases). Germline CDR1 SGHAT, CDR2 FQNNGV. Trimming removed 1 base from V and 6 bases from J, with 13 bases in between. There are 14 residues in the CDR3. The CDR3 is CASSLGAGWFEQYF. In DNA form, the CDR3 reads TGTGCCAGCAGCTTAGGGGCAGGGTGGTTCGAGCAGTACTTC. Using reference TRBV11-2 and TRBJ2-7 for the parts outside the CDR3, the full variable domain is EAGVAQSPRYKIIEKRQSVAFWCNPISGHATLYWYQQILGQGPKLLIQFQNNGVVDDSQLPKDRFSAERLKGVDSTLKIQPAKLEDSAVYLCASSLGAGWFEQYFGPGTRLTVT.

This chain uses TRBV5-1 with TRBJ1-1; tentative D call: TRBD1 (6 bases). Germline V gene sequence: CDR1 SGHRS, CDR2 YFSETQ. This CDR3 is built from 14 residues. V was shortened by 7 bases and J by 1 base, with 14 bases between the two germline ends. In DNA, the CDR3 is TGCGCCAGCGGCGCATCGGGACAGAACACTGAAGCTTTCTTT. Its translation is CASGASGQNTEAFF.

V gene TRBV10-3 combines with J gene TRBJ2-7; the D gene is possibly TRBD2 (5 bases). CDR1 and CDR2 from the germline V gene are ENHRY and SYGVKD. Trimming pared 10 bases from V and 2 bases from J, leaving 18 bases between. This CDR3 comprises 14 residues. CDR3 protein: CATRADDAAYEQYF. The CDR3 region has the DNA TGTGCCACGAGAGCGGACGACGCGGCCTACGAGCAGTACTTC.

V gene TRBV27 combines with J gene TRBJ2-5, with 8 bases lining up with TRBD1. The length of the CDR3 is 15 residues. Germline CDR1 MNHEY, CDR2 SMNVEV (reference sequence). V shed 6 bases, J shed 2 bases, and the junction held 8 bases outside the gene matches. CDR3 in DNA: TGTGCCAGCAGCACCTATGGACAGGGACAAGAGACCCAGTACTTC. Its translation: CASSTYGQGQETQYF.

The CDR3 is CASHTGERETQYF. The DNA of the CDR3 is TGTGCCAGCCACACGGGAGAGCGGGAGACCCAGTACTTC. The chain joins TRBV25-1 to TRBJ2-5; tentative D call: TRBD2 (6 bases). Trimming took 8 bases from V and 5 from J, leaving 15 bases between them. Germline V gives CDR1 MGHDK, CDR2 SYGVNS. The CDR3 runs 13 residues.